This T cell receptor beta chain is from a study of long-term antiretroviral therapy in people with HIV. Study results and caveats: Specimen acquisition occurred between the mid-2000s and the late 2010s, potentially under older ART regimens.

The run of the v3.0 immunoSEQ assay was at survey level. Assay used: immunoSEQ multiplex PCR; TCRdb lists only in-frame clones, some missing. Here the sample spans some 26,000 clones, roughly 80% being singletons. Worth noting for this clone: What it recognizes is unknown.

This sequence was found in a middle-aged man with HIV. Material: unsorted PBMCs, obtained 2.9 years after starting antiretroviral therapy.

The CDR3 spells CASSLTSTPTSNEQFF. CDR3 in DNA: TGTGCCAGCAGCTTAACATCGACTCCCACCAGCAATGAGCAGTTCTTC. This chain joins TRBV7-3 and TRBJ2-1; D is unresolved. V lost 0 bases, J lost 6 bases, and 15 bases lay in between. The CDR3 totals 16 residues. Germline CDR1 reads SGHTA; CDR2 reads FQGTGA.